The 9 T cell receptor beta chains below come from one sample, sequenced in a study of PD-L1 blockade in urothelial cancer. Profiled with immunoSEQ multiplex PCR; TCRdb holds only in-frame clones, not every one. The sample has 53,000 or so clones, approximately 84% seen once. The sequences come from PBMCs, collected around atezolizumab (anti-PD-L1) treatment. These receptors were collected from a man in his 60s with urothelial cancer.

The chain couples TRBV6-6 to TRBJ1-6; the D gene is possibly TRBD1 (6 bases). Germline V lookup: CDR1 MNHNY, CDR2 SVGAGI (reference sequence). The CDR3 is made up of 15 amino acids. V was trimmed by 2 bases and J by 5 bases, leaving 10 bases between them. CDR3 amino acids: CASSYRGGHNSPLHF. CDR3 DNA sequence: TGTGCCAGCAGTTACCGAGGGGGTCATAATTCACCCCTCCACTTT.

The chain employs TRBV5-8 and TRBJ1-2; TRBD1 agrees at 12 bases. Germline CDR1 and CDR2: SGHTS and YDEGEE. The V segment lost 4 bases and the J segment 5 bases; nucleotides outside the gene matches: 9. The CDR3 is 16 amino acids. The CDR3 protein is CASSQGQGAFLYGYTF. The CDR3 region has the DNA TGTGCCAGCAGCCAGGGACAGGGGGCATTCCTTTATGGCTACACCTTC. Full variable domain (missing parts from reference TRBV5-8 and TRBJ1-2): EAGVTQSPTHLIKTRGQQATLRCSPISGHTSVYWYQQALGLGLQFLLWYDEGEERNRGNFPPRFSGRQFPNYSSELNVNALELEDSALYLCASSQGQGAFLYGYTFGSGTRLTVV.

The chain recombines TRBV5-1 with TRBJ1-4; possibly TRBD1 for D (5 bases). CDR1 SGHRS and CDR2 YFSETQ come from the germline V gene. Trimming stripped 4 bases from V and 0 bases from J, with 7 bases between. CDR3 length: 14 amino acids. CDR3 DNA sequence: TGCGCCAGCAGCCGGGGGTCAACTAATGAAAAACTGTTTTTT. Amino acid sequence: CASSRGSTNEKLFF.

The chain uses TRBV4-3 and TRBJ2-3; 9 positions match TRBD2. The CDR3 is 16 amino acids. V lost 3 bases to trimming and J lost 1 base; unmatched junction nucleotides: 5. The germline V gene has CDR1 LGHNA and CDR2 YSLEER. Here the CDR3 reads CASSHRAGGGTDTQYF. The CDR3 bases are TGCGCCAGCAGCCACAGAGCGGGAGGCGGCACAGATACGCAGTATTTT.

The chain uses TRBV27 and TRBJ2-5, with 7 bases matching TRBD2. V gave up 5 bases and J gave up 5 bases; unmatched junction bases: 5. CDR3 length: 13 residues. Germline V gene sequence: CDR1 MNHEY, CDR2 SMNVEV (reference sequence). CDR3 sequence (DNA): TGTGCCAGCAGTATTCTGGGGGGGGAGACCCAGTACTTC. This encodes CASSILGGETQYF.

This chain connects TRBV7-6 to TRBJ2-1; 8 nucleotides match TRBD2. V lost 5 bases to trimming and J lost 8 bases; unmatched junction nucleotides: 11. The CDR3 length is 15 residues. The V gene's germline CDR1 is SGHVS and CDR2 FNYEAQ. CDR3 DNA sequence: TGTGCCAGCAGCAATAGCGGGAAGGGCAGGGATGAGCAGTTCTTC. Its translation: CASSNSGKGRDEQFF.

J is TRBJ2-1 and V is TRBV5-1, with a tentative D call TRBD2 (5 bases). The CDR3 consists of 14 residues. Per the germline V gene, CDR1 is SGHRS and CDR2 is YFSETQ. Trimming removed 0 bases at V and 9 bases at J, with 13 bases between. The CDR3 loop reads CASSLGPSFGEQFF. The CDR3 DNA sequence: TGCGCCAGCAGCTTGGGGCCTAGCTTCGGTGAGCAGTTCTTC.

Written as DNA, the CDR3 is TGTGCCATCAGGATACAGGGAAACACTGAAGCTTTCTTT. As protein: CAIRIQGNTEAFF. The chain is built from TRBV10-3 and TRBJ1-1; D is perhaps TRBD1 (6 bases). Deletions cut 6 bases from V and 2 bases from J, with 10 bases between. Germline-derived CDR1 and CDR2 are ENHRY and SYGVKD. The CDR3 spans 13 residues.

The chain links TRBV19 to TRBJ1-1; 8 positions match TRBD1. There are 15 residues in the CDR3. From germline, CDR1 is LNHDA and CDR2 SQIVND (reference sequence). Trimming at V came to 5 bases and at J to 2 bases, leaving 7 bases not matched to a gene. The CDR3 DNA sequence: TGTGCCAGTAGTCCCCGGGACAGGACAAACACTGAAGCTTTCTTT. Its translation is CASSPRDRTNTEAFF.